Listed below are T cell receptor beta chains from one sample, sequenced in a study of shared clonotypes between healthy human individuals. Method: immunoSEQ multiplex PCR; TCRdb's copy keeps in-frame clones and lacks some. This table holds roughly 2,500,000 clones, roughly 93% found once. Material: naive CD4+ T cells from PBMCs. The source of these receptors is a man between 18 and 35 years old in good health. Some clones in this sample may be carry-over from other donors' samples. Each CDR3 is given with its conserved first and last residue. A D gene is named only where the DNA matches it firmly. Not all rows give a size; the values are once, few, many and, for expanded clones, a class.

CDR3 | DNA | J | size | V | D
CASSPWGDEKLFF | TGTGCCAGCAGTCCATGGGGGGATGAAAAACTGTTTTTT | TRBJ1-4 | NA | TRBV28 | NA
CASRQTGAVSPLHF | TGTGCCAGCAGACAGACAGGGGCTGTTTCACCCCTCCACTTT | TRBJ1-6 | NA | TRBV25-1 | TRBD1
CASSVRDEQYF | TGTGCCAGCAGTGTGAGGGACGAGCAGTACTTC | TRBJ2-7 | NA | TRBV2 | NA
CASSLVVAGDYEQYF | TGCGCCAGCAGCTTGGTCGTGGCGGGGGACTACGAGCAGTACTTC | TRBJ2-7 | NA | TRBV5-1 | TRBD2
CASTNKEQFF | TGTGCCAGCACCAATAAAGAGCAGTTCTTC | TRBJ2-1 | NA | TRBV6-6 | NA
CASSPPGPLNQPQHF | TGTGCCAGCAGTCCACCGGGTCCGTTAAATCAGCCCCAGCATTTT | TRBJ1-5 | NA | TRBV28 | NA
CASTPPGRAGFYTF | TGTGCCAGCACCCCCCCGGGGAGGGCCGGGTTTTACACCTTC | TRBJ1-2 | NA | TRBV28 | NA
CASSSNPRTSGNTDTQYF | TGTGCCAGCAGCTCCAACCCCAGGACTAGCGGGAACACAGATACGCAGTATTTT | TRBJ2-3 | NA | TRBV7-3 | TRBD2
CASSNSGTDYGYTF | TGTGCCAGCAGTAATTCCGGGACAGACTATGGCTACACCTTC | TRBJ1-2 | once | TRBV6-6 | TRBD1
CASRPGGAYTDTQYF | TGTGCCAGCAGGCCAGGTGGTGCGTACACAGATACGCAGTATTTT | TRBJ2-3 | NA | TRBV28 | NA
CASSLTSQGGDTEAFF | TGTGCCAGCAGCTTAACGTCGCAGGGAGGGGACACTGAAGCTTTCTTT | TRBJ1-1 | NA | TRBV7-3 | NA
CASSRWVLEANEQFF | TGCGCCAGCAGCCGATGGGTACTAGAGGCCAATGAGCAGTTCTTC | TRBJ2-1 | NA | TRBV4-1 | NA
CASSRGNYGYTF | TGTGCCAGTAGCAGGGGTAACTATGGCTACACCTTC | TRBJ1-2 | NA | TRBV19 | NA
CASSQDYTTYEQYF | TGCGCCAGCAGCCAAGACTACACGACCTACGAGCAGTACTTC | TRBJ2-7 | NA | TRBV4-3 | NA
CASSQDLTRGADTQYF | TGTGCCAGCAGCCAAGATCTAACCAGGGGAGCAGATACGCAGTATTTT | TRBJ2-3 | NA | TRBV4-2 | NA
CSARKRRGYEQYF | TGCAGCGCCAGAAAACGAAGGGGCTACGAGCAGTACTTC | TRBJ2-7 | NA | TRBV29-1 | NA
CASSEISGTGMHTGELFF | TGTGCCAGCAGCGAGATATCCGGGACAGGGATGCACACCGGGGAGCTGTTTTTT | TRBJ2-2 | NA | TRBV7-9 | TRBD1
CASSTRGGSGDRLSSYEQYF | TGTGCCAGCTCGACACGCGGAGGCAGTGGGGACAGACTAAGCTCCTACGAGCAGTACTTC | TRBJ2-7 | NA | TRBV18 | TRBD1
CASSQKGGVTEAFF | TGTGCCAGCAGTCAAAAAGGGGGGGTCACTGAAGCTTTCTTT | TRBJ1-1 | NA | TRBV27 | NA
CASSQDTWNTGELFF | TGTGCCAGCAGCCAAGATACCTGGAACACCGGGGAGCTGTTTTTT | TRBJ2-2 | NA | TRBV14 | NA
CASSPKPQTGTQYF | TGTGCCAGCAGCCCTAAGCCCCAAACAGGGACCCAGTACTTC | TRBJ2-5 | NA | TRBV11-1 | NA
CASSYPAGVQFF | TGTGCCAGCAGTTACCCTGCCGGTGTGCAGTTCTTC | TRBJ2-1 | NA | TRBV6-6 | NA
CAWSWGSSRDEQYF | TGTGCCTGGAGTTGGGGCAGCTCGAGAGACGAGCAGTACTTC | TRBJ2-7 | once | TRBV30 | NA
CASSYADRSNTDTQYF | TGTGCCAGCAGTTACGCGGACAGGTCGAACACAGATACGCAGTATTTT | TRBJ2-3 | NA | TRBV6-5 | TRBD1
CASSLDQGVEGTQYF | TGTGCCAGCAGTTTAGACCAGGGGGTTGAGGGGACCCAGTACTTC | TRBJ2-5 | NA | TRBV28 | TRBD1
CARSCGTKSPLHF | TGTGCCAGAAGCTGCGGGACAAAATCACCCCTCCACTTT | TRBJ1-6 | NA | TRBV5-3 | NA
CASSLPRAFSYEQYF | TGTGCCAGCAGTTTACCCCGGGCTTTCTCCTACGAGCAGTACTTC | TRBJ2-7 | NA | TRBV28 | NA
CASSLGEGSYNEQFF | TGTGCCAGCAGCTTAGGGGAGGGTTCCTACAATGAGCAGTTCTTC | TRBJ2-1 | NA | TRBV11-2 | TRBD2
CASSVGMDSWHEQFF | TGTGCCAGCAGCGTAGGGATGGACAGTTGGCATGAGCAGTTCTTC | TRBJ2-1 | once | TRBV9 | NA
CASSEPTGGWAEQFF | TGTGCCAGCAGTGAACCGACAGGGGGCTGGGCTGAGCAGTTCTTC | TRBJ2-1 | NA | TRBV6-1 | TRBD1
CASSYPPTGGTEAFF | TGTGCCAGCAGTTACCCCCCGACAGGGGGCACTGAAGCTTTCTTT | TRBJ1-1 | NA | TRBV6-6 | TRBD1
CASSEAASASGELFF | TGTGCCAGCAGTGAGGCCGCGAGTGCTAGCGGGGAGCTGTTTTTT | TRBJ2-2 | NA | TRBV6-4 | NA
CASKRLTGELFF | TGTGCCAGCAAGCGGCTCACCGGGGAGCTGTTTTTT | TRBJ2-2 | NA | TRBV2 | NA
CASSMGSTNEKLFF | TGTGCCAGCAGTATGGGGTCAACTAATGAAAAACTGTTTTTT | TRBJ1-4 | NA | TRBV27 | NA
CASSLQGKLGKLFF | TGTGCCAGCAGCTTACAGGGGAAGTTAGGAAAACTGTTTTTT | TRBJ1-4 | NA | TRBV11-2 | NA
CASSEQGLIGYTF | TGTGCCAGCAGTGAGCAGGGGTTGATCGGCTACACCTTC | TRBJ1-2 | NA | TRBV2 | NA
CASSLGTGSNTEAFF | TGTGCCAGCTCACTTGGGACAGGGAGCAACACTGAAGCTTTCTTT | TRBJ1-1 | NA | TRBV18 | TRBD1
CASSLRGLAGDNEQFF | TGTGCCAGCAGCTTAAGAGGTCTAGCGGGAGACAATGAGCAGTTCTTC | TRBJ2-1 | NA | TRBV7-2 | TRBD2
CASSLIPSYTGELFF | TGTGCCAGCAGCTTAATTCCGTCGTACACCGGGGAGCTGTTTTTT | TRBJ2-2 | NA | TRBV6-1 | NA
CASSGGTARGNEKLFF | TGTGCCAGCAGCGGCGGGACAGCGAGGGGTAATGAAAAACTGTTTTTT | TRBJ1-4 | NA | TRBV9 | TRBD1